The present TCR beta chain was sequenced within a study of CD8+CD57+ T cells in acquired aplastic anemia. Whoever was chosen for sequencing had shown CD8+CD57+ cell expansion by flow cytometry. The J segment lost 7 bases and the V segment lost 0 bases, leaving 11 bases of the junction unmatched. CDR1 is MGHRA and CDR2 is YSYEKL in the germline V gene. The CDR3 loop spans 17 amino acids. TCR beta VDJ and CDR3 were profiled, and genomic DNA was the template. One entry per CDR3 protein, called by TCRdb with MiXCR from the reads. The sample includes about 200,000 distinct CDR3 sequences, about 62% of them seen just once.

This TCR was recovered from a human donor with aplastic anemia. J is TRBJ1-5 and V is TRBV4-1; 8 nucleotides align to TRBD1. The source material was sorted CD4+, CD8+, or CD8+CD57+ T cells (not recorded which) from PBMCs. CDR3 residues: CASSQEAGQGTRQPQHF. The CDR3 nucleotides are TGCGCCAGCAGCCAAGAGGCAGGACAGGGAACGAGGCAGCCCCAGCATTTT.